This record concerns one T cell receptor beta chain sequence. Participants were aged roughly 18 to 90 years from 20 to 30 US areas. These data come from a study of blood T cell repertoires in COVID-19. Original processing methods: Reference gene primer amplification yielded estimated nucleated cell counts. Measured with immunoSEQ multiplex PCR; TCRdb has only the in-frame clones, and not every one. V and J calls plus clone size are reproduced from that table; the DNA served to infer D and trimming. The table shows some 300,000 clones, with around 89% occurring only once. The sequencing input was PBMCs or T cells enriched from blood (not recorded which). This receptor was taken from a woman in her sixties in a cohort exposed to, infected with or recovered from COVID-19 (not recorded which).

In DNA, the CDR3 is TGTGCCAGCAGCTTCGCTTCGCAGGGAACTGAAGCTTTCTTT. Its translation is CASSFASQGTEAFF. The chain has TRBV7-2 and TRBJ1-1; D may be TRBD1 (5 bases). Trimming pared 3 bases from V and 5 bases from J, leaving 13 bases between. This CDR3 spans 14 amino acids. Germline V CDR1 and CDR2: SGHTA, FQGNSA.